Described below is a single T cell receptor (beta chain) sequence and its context. Its antigen remains unidentified. The input lacks base qualities; no much larger clone sits a single base away. Blood samples were collected up to 4 times in the first month after transplant and then at least monthly when available. The sample is drawn from a study of graft-versus-host responses after intestinal transplantation (dated by TCRdb to 2020 to 2023). Notes on the research overall: Recipients received multivisceral, liver-intestinal, or isolated intestinal transplants. Every recipient was given anti-thymocyte globulin induction, followed by roughly 3 years of maintenance tacrolimus and steroids. Graft-versus-host and host-versus-graft alloreactive T cell clones were tracked in the graft, circulation and bone marrow after intestinal transplantation using bulk TCR-beta CDR3 sequencing. Alloreactive clones were identified by sequencing pre-transplant mixed lymphocyte reaction products and comparing these products with unstimulated pre-transplant donor and recipient T cells. The cohort enrolled 20 to 30 intestinal transplant recipients including one retransplant, and a few patients lacking pretransplant specimens were excluded. Donor T cell macrochimerism was defined as a peak of at least 4% donor T cells among recipient peripheral blood mononuclear cells. Rather than being sequenced by the commercial service, samples from three later patients were sequenced in-house on an Illumina MiSeq and processed with MiXCR.

Broader findings and caveats from the paper: Early after transplant, peak levels of circulating GvH clones were found to be associated with declines in HvG clones. GvH clones were found in recipient bone marrow, and some of the GvH clones appeared earlier in ileal mucosa or blood, which is consistent with an intestinal mucosal origin. The conclusions were limited by the relatively low number and heterogeneity of the intestinal transplant patients. High GvH to HvG T cell clonal ratios were observed in the allografts of patients with donor T cell macrochimerism.

Library creation used the immunoSEQ multiplex PCR assay. For most patients, genomic DNA was subjected to high-throughput TCR-beta CDR3 sequencing by Adaptive Biotechnologies. On the authors' methods: Adaptive's ImmunoSEQ software supplied the TCR sequencing data for around 19 patients, while MiXCR and VDJtools were used to process a few other patients. Because the origin of CDR3 nucleotide sequences shared between donor and recipient could not be assigned, those sequences were removed. At least 2-fold expansion over unstimulated cells and a minimum CFSE-low frequency of 0.002% (template counts) or 0.001% (read counts) were required for clones to be classified as alloreactive. Clones detected in sequenced pre-transplant spleen, lymph node, or MLR CFSE-low populations of the donor or recipient were defined as mappable. Cumulative frequency of alloreactive clones was calculated as a percentage of all sequences weighted by copy number. The table was pulled from immuneACCESS by TCRdb, which kept in-frame rearrangements only. Such tables lose some clones; where checked, under half of the loss comes from unresolved V genes, and the rest has no known cause. Clonal size and the V and J genes are those of that table, whereas D and trimming came from the DNA. Within this sample are some 15,000 clones, with about 94% of them counted one time only. Of the sample, around 0.7% is held by the ten largest clones.

From the cysteine up to the phenylalanine, the CDR3 has a length of 15 residues. Of all the DNA, just the CDR3 is kept, 45 bases in frame from base 1. V loses 1 base, J loses 2 bases, and the germline ends lie 13 bases apart. CDR1 and CDR2, per the germline V gene, are SGHRS and YFSETQ. The specimen was PBMCs, collected 9 days after transplant. This receptor was taken from a human patient who received an intestinal transplant, so some T cells may come from the graft donor. The rearranged segments are TRBV5-1 and TRBJ2-7; possibly the D gene is TRBD2, per 6 matching bases. The DNA sequence reads TGCGCCAGCAGCTTGCTTGGGGGAGGTCCCTACGAGCAGTACTTC. It encodes CASSLLGGGPYEQYF.